This T cell receptor (beta chain) emerged from a study of T-cell memory formation after mild COVID-19. Study-wide points: Clones that contracted clustered mainly in CM and EM if CD4+ and in EMRA if CD8+. A balance of CD4 and CD8 characterized clones contracting day 15 to 85, whereas later expanders leaned CD4+.

This CDR3 is built from 13 residues. The V and J ends lost 2 bases and 5 bases respectively, with 7 bases between them. Germline V gene sequence: CDR1 KGHSH, CDR2 LQKENI. Worth noting for this clonotype: Its antigen is still unknown.

After 5'RACE with constant-segment primers, TCR alpha and TCR beta cDNA libraries carrying sample barcodes and UMIs were obtained. From the 5' RACE reads, TCRdb called clonotypes with MiXCR, one entry per CDR3 protein. The sample yields 340,000 or so distinct CDR3 sequences, 10% to 15% seen once. The sample comprised PBMCs or a T cell subset sorted from them (not recorded which). The receptor was derived from a man aged 18 to 30 who had mild COVID-19 (a few samples of this study predate the infection). Cell type and time point are not known. This sequence joins TRBV18 and TRBJ1-5; D remains unclear. Here the CDR3 DNA reads TGTGCCAGCTCACCAGTCACAGATCAGCCCCAGCATTTT. This codes for CASSPVTDQPQHF.